A single sample gave rise to the 17 T cell receptor beta chains below, sequenced in a study of graft-versus-host responses after intestinal transplantation. Their antigens are not known. Assay used: immunoSEQ multiplex PCR; TCRdb lists only in-frame clones, some missing. The sample yields fewer than 85,000 clones, 85% to 95% seen once. The input for sequencing was unstimulated CD8+ T cells sorted from spleen or lymph node cells, taken before intestinal transplant. The receptors were gathered from a human donor who received an intestinal transplant.

The V call is TRBV6-5, the J call TRBJ1-3, with a weak D call TRBD1 (5 bases). Germline V CDR1 and CDR2: MNHEY, SVGAGI. The CDR3 covers 14 residues. Trimming left V 5 bases short and J 3 bases short, with 11 bases between. CDR3 protein: CASSAGSVGNTIYF. The CDR3 coding sequence is TGTGCCAGCAGTGCAGGGAGCGTTGGAAACACCATATATTTT.

The chain combines TRBV5-8 with TRBJ2-7, with D possibly being TRBD1 (6 bases). This CDR3 is built from 14 residues. V lost 7 bases and J lost 0, with 14 bases in between. Germline CDR1 is SGHTS and CDR2 is YDEGEE. The CDR3 sequence: CASSPQQGSYEQYF. CDR3 DNA: TGTGCCAGCTCACCCCAACAGGGCTCCTACGAGCAGTACTTC.

The chain has TRBV4-3 and TRBJ1-1, with D perhaps matching TRBD1 (5 bases). CDR3 length: 14 residues. Germline V lookup: CDR1 LGHNA, CDR2 YSLEER. V gave up 1 base and J gave up 4 bases, with 10 bases separating them. The CDR3 DNA follows: TGCGCCAGCAGCCAAGGAGACAGTGGCACTGAAGCTTTCTTT. This codes for CASSQGDSGTEAFF.

This sequence joins TRBV27 and TRBJ2-2; D perhaps matches TRBD2 (6 bases). The germline V gene encodes CDR1 MNHEY and CDR2 SMNVEV (reference sequence). The CDR3 is made up of 16 amino acids. V lost 3 bases and J lost 3, with 14 bases in between. The CDR3 sequence is CASSFAAGPDTGELFF. As DNA, the CDR3 is TGTGCCAGCAGTTTCGCCGCGGGACCGGACACCGGGGAGCTGTTTTTT.

The genes are TRBV29-1 and TRBJ1-5; TRBD1 aligns across 10 bases. CDR1 and CDR2 (germline): SQVTM, ANQGSEA. There are 16 residues in the CDR3. V lost 6 bases to trimming and J lost 2 bases; unmatched junction nucleotides: 10. The CDR3 DNA reads as TGCAGCGTAGCCTTTGACAGGGGGCTTGGCAATCAGCCCCAGCATTTT. Encoded protein: CSVAFDRGLGNQPQHF.

The chain links TRBV27 to TRBJ2-1; D uncertain. V lost 5 bases and J 3 bases, leaving 8 bases between the germline ends. The CDR3 is made up of 13 amino acids. Per germline, CDR1 MNHEY and CDR2 SMNVEV (reference sequence). This chain's CDR3 is CASSGRVYNEQFF. The CDR3 coding sequence is TGTGCCAGCAGTGGACGTGTCTACAATGAGCAGTTCTTC.

This CDR3 reads CASSLAMSNYNNEQFF. CDR3 coding DNA: TGTGCCAGCAGCTTAGCGATGAGTAACTACAACAATGAGCAGTTCTTC. The V call is TRBV7-8, the J call TRBJ2-1; D not certain. The V and J ends lost 0 bases and 5 bases respectively, with 14 bases between them. The CDR3 length is 16 residues. Per the germline V gene, CDR1 is SGHVS and CDR2 is FQNEAQ.

This clone showed up just once. CDR3 residues: CASSVYRDRTSEAFF. The CDR3 coding sequence is TGTGCCAGCAGCGTTTACCGGGACAGAACCTCAGAAGCTTTCTTT. The V call is TRBV5-4, the J call TRBJ1-1, with TRBD1 matching 7 bases. CDR3 length: 15 residues. The V segment lost 4 bases and the J segment 8 bases; nucleotides outside the gene matches: 14. CDR1 SGHNT and CDR2 YYREEE come from the germline V gene (reference sequence).

The CDR3 sequence is CASSLTGPNYGYTF. The CDR3 DNA reads as TGTGCCAGCAGTTTAACAGGCCCCAACTATGGCTACACCTTC. V usage is TRBV27 and J usage is TRBJ1-2; maybe TRBD1 (5 bases). V gave up 2 bases and J gave up 2 bases, with 9 bases separating them. This CDR3 spans 14 amino acids. The germline CDR1 and CDR2 sequences are MNHEY and SMNVEV (reference sequence).

This rearrangement joins TRBV6-6 to TRBJ2-3, with 7 nucleotides matching TRBD2. Germline-derived CDR1 and CDR2 are MNHNY and SVGAGI (reference sequence). The CDR3 has 16 amino acids. Trimming cost V 6 bases and J 2 bases; bases outside gene matches: 11. CDR3 loop: CASSAPLAGHTDTQYF. CDR3 nucleotide sequence: TGTGCCAGCAGCGCCCCCTTAGCGGGCCACACAGATACGCAGTATTTT.

The rearrangement joins TRBV6-6 to TRBJ1-2, with a tentative D call TRBD1 (5 bases). V gave up 8 bases and J gave up 7 bases, with 23 bases separating them. Germline CDR1 and CDR2: MNHNY and SVGAGI (reference sequence). CDR3 length equals 15 residues. CDR3 DNA sequence: TGTGCCAGCGGGGGTTCTGAGGAGTCGCGCTTTGGCTACACCTTC. Translating gives CASGGSEESRFGYTF.

The chain couples TRBV28 to TRBJ2-5, with 7 positions matching TRBD1. The CDR3 is 13 amino acids. V gave up 7 bases and J gave up 2 bases; unmatched junction bases: 4. The germline V gene has CDR1 MDHEN and CDR2 SYDVKM. DNA for the CDR3: TGTGCCAGCACTCCACAGGGGCAAGAGACCCAGTACTTC. Protein sequence: CASTPQGQETQYF.

V is TRBV6-1 and J is TRBJ2-2; D not resolved. CDR1 is MNHNS and CDR2 is SASEGT in the germline V gene. Between the trimmed V and J ends, which lost 8 bases and 5 bases, there was a span of 18 bases. CDR3 length: 15 amino acids. The CDR3 loop is CASGPSSPLTGELFF. CDR3 nucleotides: TGTGCCAGCGGCCCCAGTTCACCGTTAACCGGGGAGCTGTTTTTT.

V gene TRBV6-5 combines with J gene TRBJ2-7; a weak D match, TRBD1 (7 bases). Trimming shortened V by 5 bases and J by 3 bases, and 17 bases separated the two germline ends. This CDR3 comprises 15 residues. Germline assignment: CDR1 MNHEY and CDR2 SVGAGI. CDR3 DNA sequence: TGTGCCAGCAGTGGGAGGACAGGAGGATTCTACGAGCAGTACTTC. Encoded protein: CASSGRTGGFYEQYF.

This chain joins TRBV28 and TRBJ1-5; 7 positions agree with TRBD1. The CDR3 totals 15 residues. V shed 7 bases, J shed 2 bases, and the junction held 8 bases outside the gene matches. Per germline, CDR1 MDHEN and CDR2 SYDVKM. The CDR3: CASTPPGQGNQPQHF. CDR3 DNA sequence: TGTGCCAGCACCCCCCCCGGACAGGGCAATCAGCCCCAGCATTTT.

This chain uses TRBV6-4 with TRBJ2-3; D may be TRBD1 (6 bases). This CDR3 has 18 amino acids. CDR1 is MRHNA, CDR2 SNTAGT, per germline. V was trimmed by 3 bases and J by 3 bases, leaving 22 bases between them. This chain's CDR3 is CASSEKGGENSDTDTQYF. CDR3 coding DNA: TGTGCCAGCAGTGAAAAAGGGGGAGAAAACAGCGATACAGATACGCAGTATTTT.

The rearrangement joins TRBV5-1 to TRBJ2-3, with D uncertain. This CDR3 has 12 amino acids. V was cut by 5 bases and J by 2 bases, with 6 bases left in between. Germline values: CDR1 SGHRS, CDR2 YFSETQ. The CDR3 nucleotides read TGCGCCAGCAGACCCAACACAGATACGCAGTATTTT. The encoded protein is CASRPNTDTQYF.